The 5 T cell receptor beta chains below were found in one sample sequenced in a study of shared clonotypes between healthy human individuals. Using immunoSEQ multiplex PCR, the repertoire was profiled, and TCRdb retains in-frame clones only, with some absent. The sample has 2.3 million or so clones, 85% to 95% seen once. Sample: naive CD4+ T cells from PBMCs. Subset meaning: CD45RA+ positively selected. These receptors came from a man between 18 and 29 years old in good health. Some clones in this sample may be carry-over from other donors' samples.

This chain links TRBV29-1 with TRBJ1-5, with D perhaps TRBD1 (5 bases). The CDR3 totals 16 residues. CDR1 is SQVTM and CDR2 is ANQGSEA in the germline V gene. The CDR3: CRLGLTGPGGNQPQHF. The CDR3 DNA sequence: TGCAGGTTGGGATTAACAGGACCGGGAGGCAATCAGCCCCAGCATTTT.

Note on this clone: Other nucleotide sequences in the sample specify the same CDR3. This rearrangement joins TRBV5-1 to TRBJ1-2, with a possible D match to TRBD1 (6 bases). CDR3 length: 14 residues. V gave up 4 bases and J gave up 0 bases, with 10 bases separating them. Per germline, CDR1 SGHRS and CDR2 YFSETQ. CDR3 DNA sequence: TGCGCCAGCAGCCTGGACAGCTCTAACTATGGCTACACCTTC. Protein sequence: CASSLDSSNYGYTF.

The V gene is TRBV6-1, the J gene TRBJ1-1; perhaps TRBD1 as D (5 bases). From germline, CDR1 is MNHNS and CDR2 SASEGT. The CDR3 has 15 amino acids. V lost 0 bases and J 3 bases, leaving 11 bases between the germline ends. The CDR3 is CASSEATAWDTEAFF. DNA of the CDR3: TGTGCCAGCAGTGAAGCGACAGCGTGGGACACTGAAGCTTTCTTT.

The rearrangement links TRBV6-1 to TRBJ2-1; unclear D gene. The CDR3 has 13 amino acids. Germline V gene data show CDR1 as MNHNS and CDR2 as SASEGT. V was pared by 1 base and J by 8 bases, with 9 bases between. Here the CDR3 reads CASSEGPLHEQFF. Here the CDR3 DNA reads TGTGCCAGCAGTGAAGGGCCCCTACATGAGCAGTTCTTC.

V usage is TRBV9 and J usage is TRBJ2-3; a possible D gene is TRBD2 (6 bases). The V end lost 3 bases, the J end lost 2 bases, and 13 bases lay between the germline ends. The CDR3 length is 15 residues. Germline V gene lookup returns CDR1 SGDLS and CDR2 YYNGEE. CDR3 coding DNA: TGTGCCAGCAGCGCCGGGAGCCCTAACACAGATACGCAGTATTTT. Its protein product is CASSAGSPNTDTQYF.